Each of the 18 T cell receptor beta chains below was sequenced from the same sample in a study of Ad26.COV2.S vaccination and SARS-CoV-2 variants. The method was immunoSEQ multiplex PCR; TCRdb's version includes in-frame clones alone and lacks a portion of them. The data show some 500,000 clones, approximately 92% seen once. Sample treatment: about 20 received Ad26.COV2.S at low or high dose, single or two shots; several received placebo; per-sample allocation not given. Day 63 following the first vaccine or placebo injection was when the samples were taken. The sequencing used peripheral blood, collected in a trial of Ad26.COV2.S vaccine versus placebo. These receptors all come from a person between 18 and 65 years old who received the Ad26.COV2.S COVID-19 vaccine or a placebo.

The chain's CDR3 is CASSTQGASETQYF. CDR3 nucleotides: TGTGCCAGTAGTACTCAGGGGGCGAGCGAGACCCAGTACTTC. The chain combines TRBV19 with TRBJ2-5; TRBD1 matches 8 bases. Germline CDR1 LNHDA, CDR2 SQIVND (reference sequence). Unmatched junction bases numbered 6, after V lost 4 bases and J lost 5 bases. The CDR3 consists of 14 residues.

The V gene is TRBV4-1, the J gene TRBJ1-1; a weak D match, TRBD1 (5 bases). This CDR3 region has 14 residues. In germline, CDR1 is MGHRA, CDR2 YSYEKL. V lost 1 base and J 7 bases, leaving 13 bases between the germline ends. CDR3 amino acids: CASSQVVGLDEAFF. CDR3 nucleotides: TGCGCCAGCAGCCAAGTAGTGGGGCTGGATGAAGCTTTCTTT.

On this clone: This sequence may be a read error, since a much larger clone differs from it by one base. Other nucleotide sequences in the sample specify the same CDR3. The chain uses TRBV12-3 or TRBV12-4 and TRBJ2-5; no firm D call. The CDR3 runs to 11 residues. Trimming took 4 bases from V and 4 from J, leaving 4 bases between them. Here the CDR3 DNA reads TGTGCCAGCAGTTACCGAGAGACCCAGTACTTC. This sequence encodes CASSYRETQYF.

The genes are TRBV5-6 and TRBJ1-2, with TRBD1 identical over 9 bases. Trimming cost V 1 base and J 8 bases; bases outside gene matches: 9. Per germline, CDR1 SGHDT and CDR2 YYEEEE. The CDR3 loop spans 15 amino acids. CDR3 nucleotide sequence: TGTGCCAGCAGCTTGTTGGACAGGGGATTCTTCGGCTACACCTTC. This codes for CASSLLDRGFFGYTF.

For the CDR3, the DNA is TGTGCCAGCAGCTTAGGGGGGGTTGGGGGGGACTATGGCTACACCTTC. Its translation is CASSLGGVGGDYGYTF. The J gene is TRBJ1-2, the V gene TRBV13, with D perhaps TRBD1 (5 bases). V was shortened by 0 bases and J by 3 bases, with 14 bases between the two germline ends. The CDR3 length is 16 residues. Germline assignment: CDR1 PRHDT and CDR2 FYEKMQ (reference sequence).

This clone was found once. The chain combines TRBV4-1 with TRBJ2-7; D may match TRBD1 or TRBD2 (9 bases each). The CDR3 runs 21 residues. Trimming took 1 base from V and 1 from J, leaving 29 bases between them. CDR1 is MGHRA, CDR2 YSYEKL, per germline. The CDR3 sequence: CASSQARDRALAGPRSYEQYV. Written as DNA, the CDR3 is TGCGCCAGCAGCCAAGCAAGGGACAGGGCCCTAGCGGGACCTAGGTCCTACGAGCAGTACGTC.

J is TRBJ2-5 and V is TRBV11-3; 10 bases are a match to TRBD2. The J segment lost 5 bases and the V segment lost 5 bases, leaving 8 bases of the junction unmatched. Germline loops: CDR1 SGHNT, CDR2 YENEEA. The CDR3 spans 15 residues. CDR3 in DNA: TGTGCCAGCAGCCCGGGACTAGCGAGTTCGGAGACCCAGTACTTC. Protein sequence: CASSPGLASSETQYF.

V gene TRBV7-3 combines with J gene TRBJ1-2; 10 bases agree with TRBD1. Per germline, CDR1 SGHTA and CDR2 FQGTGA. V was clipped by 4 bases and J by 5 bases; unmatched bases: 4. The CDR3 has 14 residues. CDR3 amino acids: CASSSGTGEYGYTF. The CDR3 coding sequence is TGTGCCAGCAGCTCAGGGACAGGGGAATATGGCTACACCTTC.

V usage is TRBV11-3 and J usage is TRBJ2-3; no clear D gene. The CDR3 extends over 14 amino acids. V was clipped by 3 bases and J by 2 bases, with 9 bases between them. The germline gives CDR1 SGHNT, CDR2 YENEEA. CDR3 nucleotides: TGTGCCAGCAGCTTCGACCGTTCCACAGATACGCAGTATTTT. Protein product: CASSFDRSTDTQYF.

The CDR3 region is CASSLGGHGYTF. CDR3 nucleotide sequence: TGTGCCAGCAGCTTAGGAGGCCATGGCTACACCTTC. V usage is TRBV7-9 and J usage is TRBJ1-2; D call uncertain. CDR3 size: 12 residues. V shed 1 base and J shed 6 bases, with 6 bases lying between them. Germline V gene lookup returns CDR1 SEHNR and CDR2 FQNEAQ (reference sequence).

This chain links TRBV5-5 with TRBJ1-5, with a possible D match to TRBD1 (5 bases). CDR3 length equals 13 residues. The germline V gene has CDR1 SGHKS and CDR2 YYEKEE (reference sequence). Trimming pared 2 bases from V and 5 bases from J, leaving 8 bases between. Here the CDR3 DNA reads TGTGCCAGCAGCTTTATGGGGGATCAGCCCCAGCATTTT. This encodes CASSFMGDQPQHF.

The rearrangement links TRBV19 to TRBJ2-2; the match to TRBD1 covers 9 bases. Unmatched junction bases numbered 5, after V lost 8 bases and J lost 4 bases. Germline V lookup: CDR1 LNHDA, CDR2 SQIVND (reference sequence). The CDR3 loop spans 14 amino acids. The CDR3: CASLGQGSTGELFF. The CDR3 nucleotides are TGTGCCAGTCTGGGACAGGGATCCACCGGGGAGCTGTTTTTT. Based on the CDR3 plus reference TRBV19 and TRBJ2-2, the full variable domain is DGGITQSPKYLFRKEGQNVTLSCEQNLNHDAMYWYRQDPGQGLRLIYYSQIVNDFQKGDIAEGYSVSREKKESFPLTVTSAQKNPTAFYLCASLGQGSTGELFFGEGSRLTVL.

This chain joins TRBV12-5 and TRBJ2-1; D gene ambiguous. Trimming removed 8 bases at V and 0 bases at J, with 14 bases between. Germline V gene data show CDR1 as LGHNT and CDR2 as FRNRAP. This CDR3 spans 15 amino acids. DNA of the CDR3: TGTGCTAGTTCCTCTGGGGTGGGCTCCTACAATGAGCAGTTCTTC. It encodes CASSSGVGSYNEQFF.

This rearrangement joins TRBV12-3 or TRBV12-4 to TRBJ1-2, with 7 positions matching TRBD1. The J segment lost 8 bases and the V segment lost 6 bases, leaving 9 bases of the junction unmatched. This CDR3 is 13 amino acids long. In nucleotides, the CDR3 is TGTGCCAGCAGCCACAGGGGAGAACAGGGCTACACCTTC. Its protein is CASSHRGEQGYTF.

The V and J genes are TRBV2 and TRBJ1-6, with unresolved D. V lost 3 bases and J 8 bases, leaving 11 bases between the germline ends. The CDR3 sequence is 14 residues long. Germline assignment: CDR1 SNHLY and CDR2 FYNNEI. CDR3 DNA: TGTGCCAGCAGTGAGGGAGGGTTTGATTCACCCCTCCACTTT. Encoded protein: CASSEGGFDSPLHF.

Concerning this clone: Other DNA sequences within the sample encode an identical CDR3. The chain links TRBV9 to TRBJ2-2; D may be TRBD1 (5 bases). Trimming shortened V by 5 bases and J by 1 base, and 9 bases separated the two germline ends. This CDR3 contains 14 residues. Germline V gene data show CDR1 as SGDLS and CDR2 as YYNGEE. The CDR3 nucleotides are TGTGCCAGCAGAAGACAGTTGAACACCGGGGAGCTGTTTTTT. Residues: CASRRQLNTGELFF.

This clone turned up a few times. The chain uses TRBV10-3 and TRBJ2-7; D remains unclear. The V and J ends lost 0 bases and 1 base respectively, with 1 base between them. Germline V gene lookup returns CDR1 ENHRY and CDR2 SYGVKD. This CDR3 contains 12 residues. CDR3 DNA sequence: TGTGCCATCAGTGAGTCATCCTACGAGCAGTACTTC. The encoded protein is CAISESSYEQYF.

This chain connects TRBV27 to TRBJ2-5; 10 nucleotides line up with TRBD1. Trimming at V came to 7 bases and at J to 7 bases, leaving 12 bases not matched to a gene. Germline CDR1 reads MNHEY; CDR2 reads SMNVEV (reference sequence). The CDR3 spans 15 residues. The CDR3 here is CASTQVGTGDGTQYF. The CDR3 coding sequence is TGTGCCAGCACTCAAGTAGGGACAGGGGATGGGACCCAGTACTTC.